This T cell receptor (beta chain) was observed in a study of shared clonotypes between healthy human individuals. Germline CDR1 is SNHLY and CDR2 is FYNNEI. The CDR3 totals 11 residues. V was shortened by 2 bases and J by 13 bases, with 9 bases between the two germline ends. The table came from immunoSEQ multiplex PCR; TCRdb's copy has only in-frame clones and leaves some out. This table holds over a million clones, more than 95% found once. The chain joins TRBV2 to TRBJ1-5; TRBD1 might be the D (5 bases). Material for sequencing was naive CD4+ T cells sorted from blood. The subset is: CD45RA+ positively selected. This TCR was sampled from a man aged 30 to 45 in good health. The CDR3 sequence: CASSERGGQHF. The CDR3 region has the DNA TGTGCCAGCAGTGAACGGGGGGGACAGCATTTT.